Listed here are 22 T cell receptor beta chains from one sample, sequenced in a study of T cells in tumors and immune-related adverse events (dated by TCRdb to about 2021). Receptors were amplified or captured by the immunoSEQ multiplex PCR assay. The immuneACCESS repertoire file appears here via TCRdb, limited to in-frame rearrangements. These files lack a portion of the clones; in checked studies, under half of the deficit traces to unresolved V genes, and the cause of the others is not known. Across this sample there are 5,100 or so clones, with 65% seen only once. 5.7% of the sample is in the top ten clones. The sample's treatment or condition label, in plain terms: nivolumab (PD-1 blockade) given before sampling. Sequenced here: gut tissue, sampled from a patient treated with anti-PD-1 therapy. These receptors originate from a female donor with metastatic renal cell carcinoma.

This chain links TRBV9 with TRBJ1-1, with a possible D match to TRBD1 (5 bases). The CDR3 is 15 residues long. Trimming took 2 bases from V and 5 from J, leaving 16 bases between them. Germline-derived CDR1 and CDR2 are SGDLS and YYNGEE. The CDR3 DNA reads as TGTGCCAGCAGCGTCCAAAGCGGGGGAAGAACTGAAGCTTTCTTT. It codes for CASSVQSGGRTEAFF.

This clone has a handful of counts. J is TRBJ2-5 and V is TRBV19, with 8 bases that match TRBD2. There are 15 residues in the CDR3. V gave up 1 base and J gave up 4 bases; unmatched junction bases: 5. Germline V gene data show CDR1 as LNHDA and CDR2 as SQIVND (reference sequence). The CDR3 DNA is TGTGCCAGTAGTATAGGGACTAGCCTTCGAGAGACCCAGTACTTC. This translates into CASSIGTSLRETQYF.

In DNA, the CDR3 is TGTGCCAGTAGTAAGGGGGCTAGCGGGGGGAGAGATACGCAGTATTTT. It is translated as CASSKGASGGRDTQYF. The gene calls are TRBV19 and TRBJ2-3, with TRBD2 matching over 11 bases. J gave up 5 bases and V 4 bases, and 8 bases lay outside the gene matches. The germline V gene has CDR1 LNHDA and CDR2 SQIVND (reference sequence). This CDR3 has 16 amino acids. Together with reference TRBV19 and TRBJ2-3, the CDR3 gives the full variable domain: DGGITQSPKYLFRKEGQNVTLSCEQNLNHDAMYWYRQDPGQGLRLIYYSQIVNDFQKGDIAEGYSVSREKKESFPLTVTSAQKNPTAFYLCASSKGASGGRDTQYFGPGTRLTVL.

The CDR3 region is CASSPRDREAFF. The CDR3, as DNA: TGTGCCAGCAGCCCGAGGGACAGGGAAGCTTTCTTT. The chain joins TRBV11-3 to TRBJ1-1; 8 bases agree with TRBD1. V was clipped by 5 bases and J by 8 bases; unmatched bases: 4. The germline CDR1 and CDR2 sequences are SGHNT and YENEEA. This CDR3 is 12 amino acids long. Supplemented by reference TRBV11-3 and TRBJ1-1, the full variable domain reads EAGVVQSPRYKIIEKKQPVAFWCNPISGHNTLYWYLQNLGQGPELLIRYENEEAVDDSQLPKDRFSAERLKGVDSTLKIQPAELGDSAVYLCASSPRDREAFFGQGTRLTVV.

A few counts support this clone. J is TRBJ2-7 and V is TRBV4-1, with a tentative D call TRBD1 (6 bases). Germline CDR1 reads MGHRA; CDR2 reads YSYEKL. The CDR3 sequence is 16 residues long. The V end was cut by 1 base, the J end by 0 bases, with 13 bases between. The CDR3 DNA follows: TGCGCCAGCAGCCAAGGAGAGGACAGCTTCTCCTACGAGCAGTACTTC. As protein: CASSQGEDSFSYEQYF.

This chain joins TRBV7-9 and TRBJ2-7, with 10 bases lining up with TRBD2. Germline V CDR1 and CDR2: SEHNR, FQNEAQ (reference sequence). The CDR3 is 14 residues long. J gave up 5 bases and V 5 bases, and 6 bases lay outside the gene matches. This CDR3 is CASSQELAGDEQYF. In DNA form, the CDR3 reads TGTGCCAGCAGCCAGGAGCTAGCGGGAGACGAGCAGTACTTC. Variable domain in full (rest from reference TRBV7-9 and TRBJ2-7): DTGVSQNPRHKITKRGQNVTFRCDPISEHNRLYWYRQTLGQGPEFLTYFQNEAQLEKSRLLSDRFSAERPKGSFSTLEIQRTEQGDSAMYLCASSQELAGDEQYFGPGTRLTVT.

A few counts support this clone. This chain joins TRBV19 and TRBJ1-5, with unresolved D. This CDR3 is built from 13 residues. Trimming removed 5 bases from V and 5 bases from J, with 10 bases in between. In germline, CDR1 is LNHDA, CDR2 SQIVND (reference sequence). For the CDR3, the DNA is TGTGCCAGTAGTTTTCGGAGGGATCAGCCCCAGCATTTT. The encoded protein is CASSFRRDQPQHF.

The rearrangement joins TRBV19 to TRBJ2-1, with 8 bases identical to TRBD2. This CDR3 spans 14 amino acids. In germline, CDR1 is LNHDA, CDR2 SQIVND (reference sequence). J gave up 4 bases and V 7 bases, and 6 bases lay outside the gene matches. The CDR3 region has the DNA TGTGCCAGTACCCTCGGGGGGGATTACAATGAGCAGTTCTTC. Residues: CASTLGGDYNEQFF.

This clone was recorded a few times. This sequence joins TRBV27 and TRBJ2-7, with 10 bases that match TRBD1. J gave up 2 bases and V 5 bases, and 0 bases lay outside the gene matches. The CDR3 consists of 13 residues. The germline CDR1 and CDR2 sequences are MNHEY and SMNVEV (reference sequence). DNA for the CDR3: TGTGCCAGCAGTGACAGGGGGCCCTACGAGCAGTACTTC. Translation: CASSDRGPYEQYF.

V is TRBV19 and J is TRBJ2-7, with TRBD1 as a possible D gene (6 bases). V lost 5 bases to trimming and J lost 4 bases, with 9 bases between them. The V gene's germline CDR1 is LNHDA and CDR2 SQIVND (reference sequence). There are 12 residues in the CDR3. DNA of the CDR3: TGTGCCAGTAGTGCCCAGGGGTACGAGCAGTACTTC. It yields the protein CASSAQGYEQYF.

This clone qualifies as medium-sized. The chain recombines TRBV10-1 with TRBJ2-7; the D gene could be TRBD1 or TRBD2 (5 bases each). The CDR3 covers 14 residues. Trimming removed 0 bases from V and 3 bases from J, with 9 bases in between. The germline CDR1 and CDR2 sequences are WNHNN and SYGVQD (reference sequence). This CDR3 is CASSESGDGYEQYF. In nucleotides, the CDR3 is TGCGCCAGCAGTGAGTCGGGGGATGGCTACGAGCAGTACTTC.

This chain links TRBV12-5 with TRBJ2-1; 11 bases map to TRBD2. Germline V gene sequence: CDR1 LGHNT, CDR2 FRNRAP. There are 16 residues in the CDR3. The trim removed 4 bases at V and 6 bases at J, leaving 8 bases unmatched. This CDR3 reads CASGSFTSGSSNEQFF. Here the CDR3 DNA reads TGTGCTAGTGGTTCGTTTACTAGCGGGAGCTCCAATGAGCAGTTCTTC.

V usage is TRBV6-5 and J usage is TRBJ1-5; TRBD1 aligns across 10 bases. Unmatched junction bases numbered 5, after V lost 6 bases and J lost 3 bases. CDR1 MNHEY and CDR2 SVGAGI come from the germline V gene. This CDR3 is 15 amino acids long. Here the CDR3 DNA reads TGTGCCAGCAGCCAAGACAGGGGGCACAATCAGCCCCAGCATTTT. Translating it yields CASSQDRGHNQPQHF.

In this sample, this clone is medium-sized. The chain uses TRBV30 and TRBJ2-7; TRBD2 matches 10 bases. CDR1 is GTSNPN and CDR2 is SVGIG in the germline V gene (reference sequence). This CDR3 is 14 amino acids long. V dropped 0 bases and J dropped 9; count of bases not matched to a gene: 8. The CDR3: CAWSVGLAGGRQYF. CDR3 nucleotide sequence: TGTGCCTGGAGTGTAGGGTTAGCGGGAGGAAGGCAGTACTTC.

V and J are TRBV27 and TRBJ2-1, with 7 bases fitting TRBD1. This CDR3 region has 14 residues. Germline V gene sequence: CDR1 MNHEY, CDR2 SMNVEV (reference sequence). V gave up 8 bases and J gave up 7 bases; unmatched junction bases: 11. The CDR3 loop reads CASAWQGVLNEQFF. In DNA, the CDR3 is TGTGCCAGCGCCTGGCAGGGGGTGTTGAATGAGCAGTTCTTC.

The gene calls are TRBV4-3 and TRBJ2-7; 11 bases map to TRBD1. Germline V gene sequence: CDR1 LGHNA, CDR2 YSLEER. V was clipped by 1 base and J by 2 bases; unmatched bases: 10. CDR3 length equals 18 residues. The CDR3 DNA sequence: TGCGCCAGCAGCCAAGTGATTCTCGGGACAGGGGGAACCTACGAGCAGTACTTC. Translation gives CASSQVILGTGGTYEQYF.

Concerning this clone itself: The same CDR3 can be traced to other DNA sequences in this sample. The rearrangement joins TRBV19 to TRBJ2-1; D uncertain. The V and J ends lost 3 bases and 3 bases respectively, with 9 bases between them. Germline CDR1 reads LNHDA; CDR2 reads SQIVND (reference sequence). This CDR3 has 14 residues. CDR3 bases: TGTGCCAGTAGTATGGGTGGGGACTACAATGAGCAGTTCTTC. Amino acid sequence: CASSMGGDYNEQFF. The full variable domain, its missing parts supplied by reference TRBV19 and TRBJ2-1, is DGGITQSPKYLFRKEGQNVTLSCEQNLNHDAMYWYRQDPGQGLRLIYYSQIVNDFQKGDIAEGYSVSREKKESFPLTVTSAQKNPTAFYLCASSMGGDYNEQFFGPGTRLTVL.

The chain couples TRBV19 to TRBJ2-2; 10 bases agree with TRBD1. The CDR3 consists of 15 residues. The J segment lost 4 bases and the V segment lost 10 bases, leaving 9 bases of the junction unmatched. Germline V gene sequence: CDR1 LNHDA, CDR2 SQIVND (reference sequence). The CDR3 region is CANKGGQGITGELFF. DNA of the CDR3: TGTGCCAATAAGGGGGGACAGGGGATCACCGGGGAGCTGTTTTTT.

V usage is TRBV6-4 and J usage is TRBJ2-1, with 11 bases aligning to TRBD2. This CDR3 contains 17 residues. J gave up 2 bases and V 2 bases, and 5 bases lay outside the gene matches. Germline V CDR1 and CDR2: MRHNA, SNTAGT. CDR3 sequence: CASSDTSSGGTYNEQFF. The CDR3 nucleotides are TGTGCCAGCAGTGACACCTCTAGCGGGGGGACCTACAATGAGCAGTTCTTC.

This sequence joins TRBV30 and TRBJ2-1; D tentatively reads TRBD1 or TRBD2 (5 bases each). The CDR3 runs to 15 residues. The V and J ends lost 3 bases and 10 bases respectively, with 22 bases between them. The germline V gene encodes CDR1 GTSNPN and CDR2 SVGIG (reference sequence). The CDR3 DNA sequence: TGTGCCTGGAGGGACATTGTCGGGATCGCTCGGGAGCAGTTCTTC. Translation: CAWRDIVGIAREQFF. Looking up the rest from reference TRBV30 and TRBJ2-1 gives the full variable domain: SQTIHQWPATLVQPVGSPLSLECTVEGTSNPNLYWYRQAAGRGLQLLFYSVGIGQISSEVPQNLSASRPQDRQFILSSKKLLLSDSGFYLCAWRDIVGIAREQFFGPGTRLTVL.

V gene TRBV7-2 combines with J gene TRBJ1-5; possible D gene TRBD1, 6 bases. Trimming removed 1 base from V and 2 bases from J, with 15 bases in between. The CDR3 length is 17 residues. CDR1 and CDR2 (germline): SGHTA, FQGNSA. CDR3 nucleotide sequence: TGTGCCAGCAGCTTAGTAGTGGGGGGCCAGGGCAATCAGCCCCAGCATTTT. Protein sequence: CASSLVVGGQGNQPQHF.

The rearrangement uses TRBV7-2 and TRBJ2-7; a weak D match, TRBD1 (5 bases). CDR1 and CDR2 (germline): SGHTA, FQGNSA. V shed 5 bases and J shed 7 bases, with 15 bases lying between them. This CDR3 has 13 residues. DNA of the CDR3: TGTGCCAGCAGCCCCCCAGGGTCCGTGGAGCAGTACTTC. Protein sequence: CASSPPGSVEQYF.